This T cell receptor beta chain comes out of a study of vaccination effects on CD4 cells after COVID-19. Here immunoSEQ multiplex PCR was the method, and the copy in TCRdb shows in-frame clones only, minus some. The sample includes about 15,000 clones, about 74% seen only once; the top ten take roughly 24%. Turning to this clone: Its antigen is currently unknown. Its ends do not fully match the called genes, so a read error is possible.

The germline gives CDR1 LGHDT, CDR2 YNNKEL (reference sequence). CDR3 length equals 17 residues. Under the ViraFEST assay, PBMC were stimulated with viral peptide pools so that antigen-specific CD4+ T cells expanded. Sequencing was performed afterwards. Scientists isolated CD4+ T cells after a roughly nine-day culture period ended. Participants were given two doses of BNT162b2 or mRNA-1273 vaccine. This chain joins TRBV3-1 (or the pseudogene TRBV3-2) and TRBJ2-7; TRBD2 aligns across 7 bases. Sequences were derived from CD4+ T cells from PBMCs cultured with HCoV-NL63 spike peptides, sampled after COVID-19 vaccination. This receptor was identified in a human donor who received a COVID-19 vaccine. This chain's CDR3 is CASSKDGSGVGGSEQYF. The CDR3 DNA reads TGTGCCAGCAGCAAAGATGGGTCCGGGGTGGGAGGGTCCGAGCAGTACTTC.